These 32 T cell receptor beta chains came from one sample sequenced in a study of blood T cells in healthy people across ages. A second roughly 6 to 12 cycle PCR used barcoded and J-beta primers. Each CDR3 protein gets one entry after TCRdb re-called the 5' RACE reads with MiXCR. The table has around 800,000 distinct CDR3 sequences, less than 70% seen once; the top ten hold approximately 40%. Sequencing was done on a sample of blood. These receptors all stem from an elderly man in good health.

In this sample, this clonotype turned up a few times. This rearrangement joins TRBV6-2 or TRBV6-3 to TRBJ1-5; 7 nucleotides match TRBD1. V shed 5 bases and J 5 bases; nucleotides not matched to a gene: 3. The germline V gene has CDR1 MNHEY and CDR2 SVGEGT. This CDR3 comprises 13 residues. Here the CDR3 DNA reads TGTGCCAGCAGTGACAGGGCCGATCAGCCCCAGCATTTT. Translated, it gives CASSDRADQPQHF.

V gene TRBV29-1 combines with J gene TRBJ2-2; 10 nucleotides line up with TRBD2. Germline CDR1 and CDR2: SQVTM and ANQGSEA. V shed 3 bases and J 4 bases; nucleotides not matched to a gene: 14. The CDR3 sequence is 18 residues long. The chain's CDR3 is CSVDGLPGLASSTGELFF. The CDR3, as DNA: TGCAGCGTTGATGGACTTCCGGGACTAGCGTCTTCCACCGGGGAGCTGTTTTTT.

This clonotype turned up a few times. The chain uses TRBV25-1 and TRBJ1-4; D unresolved. Trimming left V 3 bases short and J 12 bases short, with 23 bases between. The CDR3 runs to 16 residues. Looked up from germline, CDR1 is MGHDK and CDR2 is SYGVNS. CDR3 region: CASSDPRRGLGGELFF. The CDR3 bases are TGTGCCAGCAGTGATCCACGGCGGGGTTTGGGAGGAGAACTGTTTTTT.

J is TRBJ2-7 and V is TRBV9; 7 bases are a match to TRBD1. CDR1 is SGDLS, CDR2 YYNGEE, per germline. The CDR3 extends over 14 amino acids. J was trimmed by 0 bases and V by 3 bases; bases with no gene match: 3. The CDR3 nucleotides read TGTGCCAGCAGCGCCGGACAGGCCTCCTACGAGCAGTACTTC. Translated, it gives CASSAGQASYEQYF.

The V and J genes are TRBV2 and TRBJ2-7; D possibly matches TRBD1 or TRBD2 (6 bases each). Germline CDR1 SNHLY, CDR2 FYNNEI. Trimming cost V 8 bases and J 4 bases, with 9 bases left between them. The CDR3 covers 11 residues. The DNA of the CDR3 is TGTGCCAGCCAGGGGAGGTACGAGCAGTACTTC. It codes for CASQGRYEQYF.

Worth noting for this clonotype: Relative to the germline gene, one junction end is altered; a read error may explain this. The rearrangement joins TRBV2 to TRBJ2-5, with 12 bases fitting TRBD2. The CDR3 extends over 17 amino acids. Germline V gene sequence: CDR1 SNHLY, CDR2 FYNNEI. For the CDR3, the DNA is TGTGCCAGCAGTGAAACCGGGACTAGCGGGCCTTCGGAGACCCGGTACTTC. Translation: CASSETGTSGPSETRYF.

The gene calls are TRBV10-3 and TRBJ2-7; possibly TRBD1 for D (6 bases). Germline V gene data show CDR1 as ENHRY and CDR2 as SYGVKD. V lost 4 bases to trimming and J lost 2 bases, with 12 bases between them. This CDR3 has 14 amino acids. CDR3 sequence: CAISAAGEPYEQYF. The CDR3 region has the DNA TGTGCCATCAGTGCCGCAGGGGAACCCTACGAGCAGTACTTC.

The chain recombines TRBV25-1 with TRBJ2-1, with 7 bases aligning to TRBD2. This CDR3 is built from 15 residues. J lost 9 bases, V lost 1 base, and 9 bases had no gene match. The germline gives CDR1 MGHDK, CDR2 SYGVNS. The CDR3, as DNA: TGTGCCAGCAGTGAATCTTTGGGAGGGCGCGGTGAGCAGTTCTTC. It specifies CASSESLGGRGEQFF.

The chain recombines TRBV29-1 with TRBJ2-4, with TRBD1 matching over 7 bases. Germline V gene lookup returns CDR1 SQVTM and CDR2 ANQGSEA. V lost 6 bases to trimming and J lost 13 bases; unmatched junction nucleotides: 21. CDR3 length: 15 amino acids. The CDR3 nucleotides are TGCAGCGTCGATGCAAAAGACAGGGAGTTTACCATCCAGTACTTC. Translating it yields CSVDAKDREFTIQYF.

The chain has TRBV29-1 and TRBJ2-1; D is possibly TRBD1 (5 bases). This CDR3 is 17 amino acids long. The germline V gene has CDR1 SQVTM and CDR2 ANQGSEA. The CDR3 region is CNAKGKGRHPQGSEQFF. CDR3 DNA sequence: TGCAACGCAAAAGGAAAAGGCAGGCACCCCCAGGGCAGTGAGCAGTTCTTC.

A remark on this clonotype: At one boundary the junction diverges from the germline segment, which might be a read error. The J gene is TRBJ2-3, the V gene TRBV6-4, with D perhaps assigned TRBD1 or TRBD2 (6 bases each). Germline CDR1 reads MRHNA; CDR2 reads SNTAGT. CDR3 length: 14 residues. The CDR3 bases are TGTGCCAGCAGCGACTCTGAGGGGGGCAGATACGCGTATTTT. It encodes CASSDSEGGRYAYF.

The chain recombines TRBV2 with TRBJ2-3; 7 bases line up with TRBD1. Germline CDR1 is SNHLY and CDR2 is FYNNEI. Trimming removed 7 bases from V and 0 bases from J; junction bases left unmatched: 10. The CDR3 length is 16 residues. The CDR3 DNA reads TGTGCCAGCATAGTACCTAAGGGGGCTAGCACAGATACGCAGTATTTT. Amino acids: CASIVPKGASTDTQYF.

The CDR3 DNA sequence: TGTGCCAGCAGTTTACGTGGGGGCGGGGAGACCCAGTACTTC. Amino acid sequence: CASSLRGGGETQYF. This chain connects TRBV7-2 to TRBJ2-5; D is possibly TRBD1 (6 bases). Trimming pared 6 bases from V and 5 bases from J, leaving 16 bases between. The CDR3 consists of 14 residues. Germline V CDR1 and CDR2: SGHTA, FQGNSA.

The gene calls are TRBV6-5 and TRBJ2-5; D tentatively fits TRBD1 or TRBD2 (5 bases each). The J call is uncertain, as TRBJ2-7 better fits the DNA end. The germline V gene has CDR1 MNHEY and CDR2 SVGAGI. CDR3 size: 14 residues. DNA of the CDR3: TGTGCCAGCAGTCCCACCGGGACCTTATACGAGCAGTACTTC. It yields the protein CASSPTGTLYEQYF.

The chain carries TRBV20-1 and TRBJ2-1, with 10 bases that match TRBD1. Germline V gene data show CDR1 as DFQATT and CDR2 as SNEGSKA (reference sequence). The CDR3 has 14 amino acids. The ends lost 6 bases at V and 4 bases at J; junction bases unmatched: 6. The CDR3: CSADPGQGYNEQFF. The CDR3 nucleotides are TGCAGTGCAGATCCGGGACAGGGGTACAATGAGCAGTTCTTC.

This rearrangement joins TRBV6-5 to TRBJ1-2; maybe TRBD1 (6 bases). The V and J ends lost 6 bases and 4 bases respectively, with 12 bases between them. The CDR3 has 13 amino acids. The germline V gene encodes CDR1 MNHEY and CDR2 SVGAGI. The CDR3 region is CASSQGQTYGYTF. CDR3 sequence (DNA): TGTGCCAGCAGCCAAGGACAGACCTATGGCTACACCTTC.

Only one count was recorded for this clonotype. Given a much more abundant clone one base away, this may be a read error. The V gene is TRBV20-1, the J gene TRBJ2-6, with D unresolved. Per germline, CDR1 DFQATT and CDR2 SNEGSKA (reference sequence). The CDR3 is 14 amino acids. With 1 base removed from V and 0 bases from J, the gap between germline ends came to 4 bases. The CDR3 DNA reads TGCAGTGCTAGAGTGATCTCTGGGGCCAACGTCCTGACTTTC. It codes for CSARVISGANVLTF.

The chain has TRBV7-2 and TRBJ2-5; D tentatively fits TRBD1 or TRBD2 (6 bases each). Germline lookup yields CDR1 SGHTA and CDR2 FQGNSA. The CDR3 totals 15 residues. V dropped 4 bases and J dropped 1 base, with 13 bases sitting between them. CDR3 amino acids: CASSSPGARQETQYF. Written as DNA, the CDR3 is TGTGCCAGCAGCTCCCCGGGGGCCCGCCAAGAGACCCAGTACTTC.

V usage is TRBV20-1 and J usage is TRBJ2-7; no firm D call. The ends were cut back, 1 base at V and 3 bases at J, with 7 bases in the middle. This CDR3 region has 12 residues. The V gene's germline CDR1 is DFQATT and CDR2 SNEGSKA (reference sequence). The CDR3 nucleotides read TGCAGTGCTAGAGGTTGGGGCTACGAGCAGTACTTC. Translation: CSARGWGYEQYF.

V gene TRBV5-8 combines with J gene TRBJ1-1; D is perhaps TRBD1 (5 bases). The germline V and J ends were trimmed by 3 bases and 11 bases, with 20 bases remaining between them. Germline V gene sequence: CDR1 SGHTS, CDR2 YDEGEE. This CDR3 contains 14 residues. The DNA for the CDR3 is TGTGCCAGCAGCTCGATAGGGGCGCAGAGAACGGCTTTCTTT. Amino acids: CASSSIGAQRTAFF.

The gene calls are TRBV2 and TRBJ1-2; possibly TRBD1 for D (5 bases). With 1 base removed from V and 13 bases from J, the gap between germline ends came to 10 bases. This CDR3 comprises 11 residues. Germline lookup yields CDR1 SNHLY and CDR2 FYNNEI. The CDR3 nucleotides are TGTGCCAGCAGTGAAGACAGGCCGTCCACCTTC. It translates to CASSEDRPSTF.

The V and J genes are TRBV24-1 and TRBJ1-5; 8 positions agree with TRBD1. The germline V gene has CDR1 KGHDR and CDR2 SFDVKD. The V gene end was trimmed by 3 bases and the J gene end by 3 bases; junction bases not matched to a gene: 3. CDR3 length: 15 residues. CDR3 residues: CATSDGTGLNQPQHF. CDR3 nucleotides: TGTGCCACCAGTGATGGGACAGGCCTCAATCAGCCCCAGCATTTT.

The chain uses TRBV5-1 and TRBJ2-1, with D hard to call. The DNA end favors TRBJ2-7, so the J call may be wrong. This CDR3 has 16 residues. CDR1 and CDR2 from the germline V gene are SGHRS and YFSETQ. This CDR3 reads CASSLGWAGDRGEQYF. Here the CDR3 DNA reads TGCGCCAGCAGCTTGGGGTGGGCAGGCGATCGCGGCGAGCAGTACTTC.

The chain employs TRBV27 and TRBJ1-1; weak D call: TRBD1 (5 bases). Trimming took off 5 bases at V and 6 bases at J, with 19 bases between the two ends. CDR3 length equals 15 residues. The germline V gene encodes CDR1 MNHEY and CDR2 SMNVEV (reference sequence). The CDR3 DNA follows: TGTGCCAGCAGTAGAGGGGAGGGGCTTGACCCTGAAGCTTTCTTT. Translating it yields CASSRGEGLDPEAFF.

This clonotype has more than one count but fewer than ten. The genes are TRBV7-3 and TRBJ2-7, with D possibly being TRBD1 (6 bases). This CDR3 comprises 15 residues. Trimming stripped 2 bases from V and 2 bases from J, with 13 bases between. In germline, CDR1 is SGHTA, CDR2 FQGTGA. CDR3 loop: CASSLQTGTTYEQYF. Written as DNA, the CDR3 is TGTGCCAGCAGCTTACAAACCGGGACAACCTACGAGCAGTACTTC.

The rearrangement uses TRBV7-3 and TRBJ2-1; TRBD2 aligns across 9 bases. This CDR3 is built from 15 residues. Germline V lookup: CDR1 SGHTA, CDR2 FQGTGA. V lost 0 bases, J lost 10 bases, and 7 bases stayed unmatched. The CDR3 nucleotides are TGTGCCAGCAGCTTAACGACTAGCGGCCGAGCGGAGCAGTTCTTC. Its translation is CASSLTTSGRAEQFF.

The rearrangement joins TRBV30 to TRBJ1-2; D possibly corresponds to TRBD1 (6 bases). Deletions cut 8 bases from V and 5 bases from J, with 21 bases between. The CDR3 is made up of 14 amino acids. In germline, CDR1 is GTSNPN, CDR2 SVGIG (reference sequence). The CDR3 is CAGSHRGPTYGYTF. CDR3 in DNA: TGTGCCGGCTCCCACCGGGGGCCTACTTATGGCTACACCTTC.

The chain recombines TRBV27 with TRBJ2-7; the match to TRBD1 covers 10 bases. Per germline, CDR1 MNHEY and CDR2 SMNVEV (reference sequence). The CDR3 length is 15 residues. After removal of 5 bases from V and 1 base from J, the junction contained 5 bases not matched to a gene. CDR3 region: CASSKGTGESYEQYF. For the CDR3, the DNA is TGTGCCAGCAGTAAAGGGACAGGGGAATCCTACGAGCAGTACTTC.

In its sample, this clonotype was seen a few times. V gene TRBV21-1 combines with J gene TRBJ2-7; the table names TRBD1, a call not compared with the DNA. TRBV21-1 is assigned pseudogene status. The CDR3 runs to 18 residues. For the CDR3, the DNA is TGTGCCAGCAGTACATCAGGCTCCCCGAGATGCCGATCCTACGAGCAGTACTTC. Its protein is CASSTSGSPRCRSYEQYF.

This sequence joins TRBV12-3 or TRBV12-4 and TRBJ1-4, with a tentative D call TRBD1 (5 bases). V was shortened by 7 bases and J by 3 bases, with 12 bases between the two germline ends. CDR3 size: 14 residues. CDR3 sequence reads: CASNLGGANEKLFF. DNA for the CDR3: TGTGCCAGCAATCTCGGGGGTGCTAATGAAAAACTGTTTTTT.

Only a few counts were recorded for this clonotype. The rearrangement uses TRBV12-3 or TRBV12-4 and TRBJ2-7, with 10 bases fitting TRBD2. CDR3 length: 15 amino acids. J lost 4 bases, V lost 2 bases, and 5 bases had no gene match. CDR3 residues: CASSLKASGSYEQYF. The CDR3 nucleotides are TGTGCCAGCAGTTTAAAGGCTAGCGGGAGTTACGAGCAGTACTTC.

V and J are TRBV24-1 and TRBJ2-5, with 7 bases fitting TRBD2. The DNA end lines up better with TRBJ2-7; the J call may be wrong. The CDR3 spans 15 residues. Germline CDR1 is KGHDR and CDR2 is SFDVKD. The CDR3 DNA follows: TGTGCCACCAGTGATTCCGGGACTAATCCCTACGAGCAGTACTTC. Translation gives CATSDSGTNPYEQYF.